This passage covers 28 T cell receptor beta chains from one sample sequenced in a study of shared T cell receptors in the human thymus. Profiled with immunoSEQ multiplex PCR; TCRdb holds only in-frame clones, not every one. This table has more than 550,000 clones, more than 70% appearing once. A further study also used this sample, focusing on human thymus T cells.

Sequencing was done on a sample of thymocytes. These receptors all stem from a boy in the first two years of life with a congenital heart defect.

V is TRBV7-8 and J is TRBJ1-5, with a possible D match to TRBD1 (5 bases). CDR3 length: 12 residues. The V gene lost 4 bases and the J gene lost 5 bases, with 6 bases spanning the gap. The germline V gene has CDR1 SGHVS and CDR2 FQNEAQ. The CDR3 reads CASSWDYQPQHF. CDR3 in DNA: TGTGCCAGCAGCTGGGACTATCAGCCCCAGCATTTT.

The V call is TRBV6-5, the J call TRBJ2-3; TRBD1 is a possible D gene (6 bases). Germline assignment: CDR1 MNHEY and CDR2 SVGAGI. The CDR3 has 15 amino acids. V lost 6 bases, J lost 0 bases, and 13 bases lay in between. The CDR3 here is CASSPSTGSTDTQYF. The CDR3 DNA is TGTGCCAGCAGCCCATCAACAGGGAGCACAGATACGCAGTATTTT.

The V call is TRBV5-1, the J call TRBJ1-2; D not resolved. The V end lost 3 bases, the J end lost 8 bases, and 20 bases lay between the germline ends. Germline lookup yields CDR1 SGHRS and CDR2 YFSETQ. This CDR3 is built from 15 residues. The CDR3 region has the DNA TGCGCCAGCAGCTCCCCAGGTCCCTCCAGCGGCGGCTACACCTTC. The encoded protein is CASSSPGPSSGGYTF.

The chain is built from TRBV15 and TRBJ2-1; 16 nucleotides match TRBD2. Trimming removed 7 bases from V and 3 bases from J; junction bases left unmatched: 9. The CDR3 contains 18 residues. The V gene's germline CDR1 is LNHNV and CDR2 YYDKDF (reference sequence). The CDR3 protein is CATTHGTSGRALYNEQFF. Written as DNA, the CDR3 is TGTGCCACCACCCACGGGACTAGCGGGAGGGCCCTCTACAATGAGCAGTTCTTC. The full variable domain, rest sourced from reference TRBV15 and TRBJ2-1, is DAMVIQNPRYQVTQFGKPVTLSCSQTLNHNVMYWYQQKSSQAPKLLFHYYDKDFNNEADTPDNFQSRRPNTSFCFLDIRSPGLGDTAMYLCATTHGTSGRALYNEQFFGPGTRLTVL.

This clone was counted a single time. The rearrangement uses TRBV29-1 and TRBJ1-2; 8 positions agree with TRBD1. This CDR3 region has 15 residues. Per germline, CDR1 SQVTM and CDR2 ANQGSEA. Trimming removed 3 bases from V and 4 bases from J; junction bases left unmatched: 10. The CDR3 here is CSVERTGPGGYGYTF. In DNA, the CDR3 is TGCAGCGTTGAGAGGACAGGGCCCGGGGGCTATGGCTACACCTTC.

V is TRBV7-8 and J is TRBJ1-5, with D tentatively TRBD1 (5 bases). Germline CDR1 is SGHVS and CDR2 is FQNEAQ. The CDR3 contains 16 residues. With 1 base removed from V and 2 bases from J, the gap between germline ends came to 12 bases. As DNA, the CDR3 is TGTGCCAGCAGCTTAGGGTTTCTAGGGGGCAATCAGCCCCAGCATTTT. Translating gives CASSLGFLGGNQPQHF.

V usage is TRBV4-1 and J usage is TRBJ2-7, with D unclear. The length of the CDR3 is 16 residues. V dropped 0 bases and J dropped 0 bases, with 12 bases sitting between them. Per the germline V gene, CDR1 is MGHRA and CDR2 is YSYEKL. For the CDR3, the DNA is TGCGCCAGCAGCCAAGAAGCCCTGAGGAGCTCCTACGAGCAGTACTTC. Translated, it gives CASSQEALRSSYEQYF.

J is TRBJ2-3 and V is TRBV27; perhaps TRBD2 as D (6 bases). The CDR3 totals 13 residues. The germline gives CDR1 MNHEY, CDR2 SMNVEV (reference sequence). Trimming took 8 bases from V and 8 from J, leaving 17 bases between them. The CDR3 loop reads CASGNRDLGTQYF. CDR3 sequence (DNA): TGTGCCAGCGGCAACCGGGACTTGGGTACGCAGTATTTT.

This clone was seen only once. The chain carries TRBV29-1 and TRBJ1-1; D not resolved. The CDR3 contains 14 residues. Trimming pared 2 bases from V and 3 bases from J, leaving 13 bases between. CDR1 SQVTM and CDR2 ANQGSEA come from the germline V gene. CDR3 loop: CSVEKESEDTEAFF. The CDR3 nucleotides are TGCAGCGTTGAAAAGGAAAGTGAGGACACTGAAGCTTTCTTT.

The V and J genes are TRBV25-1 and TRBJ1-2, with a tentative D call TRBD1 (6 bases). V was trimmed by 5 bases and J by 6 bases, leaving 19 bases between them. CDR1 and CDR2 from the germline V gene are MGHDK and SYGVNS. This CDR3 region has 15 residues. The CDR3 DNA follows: TGTGCCAGCAGTACCCCCACCCATGGGGGCCATGGCTACACCTTC. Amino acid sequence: CASSTPTHGGHGYTF.

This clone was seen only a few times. CDR3 in amino acids: CASSLGQYNEQFF. Written as DNA, the CDR3 is TGTGCCAGCAGCTTGGGACAGTACAATGAGCAGTTCTTC. The chain links TRBV5-6 to TRBJ2-1; TRBD1 is a possible D gene (5 bases). The CDR3 has 13 amino acids. Germline V gene lookup returns CDR1 SGHDT and CDR2 YYEEEE. V gave up 0 bases and J gave up 4 bases, with 5 bases separating them.

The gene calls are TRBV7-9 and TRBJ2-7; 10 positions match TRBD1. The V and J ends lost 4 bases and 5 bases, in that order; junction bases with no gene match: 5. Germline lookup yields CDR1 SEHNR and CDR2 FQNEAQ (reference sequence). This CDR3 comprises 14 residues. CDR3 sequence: CASSSGQGNHEQYF. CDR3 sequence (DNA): TGTGCCAGCAGCTCGGGACAGGGGAACCACGAGCAGTACTTC. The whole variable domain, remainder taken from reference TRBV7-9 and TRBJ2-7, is DTGVSQNPRHKITKRGQNVTFRCDPISEHNRLYWYRQTLGQGPEFLTYFQNEAQLEKSRLLSDRFSAERPKGSFSTLEIQRTEQGDSAMYLCASSSGQGNHEQYFGPGTRLTVT.

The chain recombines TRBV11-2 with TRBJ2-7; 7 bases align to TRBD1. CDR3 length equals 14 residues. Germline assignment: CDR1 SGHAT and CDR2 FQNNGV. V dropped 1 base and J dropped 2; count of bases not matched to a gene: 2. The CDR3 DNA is TGTGCCAGCAGCTTAGGGGACAGCGCCTACGAGCAGTACTTC. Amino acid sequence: CASSLGDSAYEQYF. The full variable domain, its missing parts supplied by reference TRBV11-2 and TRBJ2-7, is EAGVAQSPRYKIIEKRQSVAFWCNPISGHATLYWYQQILGQGPKLLIQFQNNGVVDDSQLPKDRFSAERLKGVDSTLKIQPAKLEDSAVYLCASSLGDSAYEQYFGPGTRLTVT.

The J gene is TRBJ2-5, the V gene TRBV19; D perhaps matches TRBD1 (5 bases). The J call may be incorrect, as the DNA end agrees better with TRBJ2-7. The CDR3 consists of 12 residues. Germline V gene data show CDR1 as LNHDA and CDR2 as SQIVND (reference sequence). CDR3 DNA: TGTGCCAGAGGGGCAGGGCGTTCCGAGCAGTACTTC. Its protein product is CARGAGRSEQYF.

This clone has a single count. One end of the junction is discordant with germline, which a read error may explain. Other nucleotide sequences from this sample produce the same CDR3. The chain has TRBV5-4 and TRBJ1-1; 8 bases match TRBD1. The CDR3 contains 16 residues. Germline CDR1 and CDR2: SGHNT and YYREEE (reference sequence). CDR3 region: CASSLDQGALDAEAFF. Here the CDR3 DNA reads TGCGCCAGCAGCTTGGATCAGGGGGCCCTGGATGCTGAAGCTTTCTTT.

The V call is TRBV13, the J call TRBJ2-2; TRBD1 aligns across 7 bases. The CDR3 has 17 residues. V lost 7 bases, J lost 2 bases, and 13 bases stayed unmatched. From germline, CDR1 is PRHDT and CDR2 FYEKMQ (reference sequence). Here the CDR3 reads CASTPLWDSKNTGELFF. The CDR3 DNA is TGTGCCAGCACCCCATTGTGGGACAGCAAAAACACCGGGGAGCTGTTTTTT.

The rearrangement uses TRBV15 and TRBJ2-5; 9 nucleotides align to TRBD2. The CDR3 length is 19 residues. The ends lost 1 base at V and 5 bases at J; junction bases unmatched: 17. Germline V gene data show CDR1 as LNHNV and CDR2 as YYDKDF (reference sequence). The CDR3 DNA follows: TGTGCCACCAGCAGAGCAACCCTCTATCCGGGACTAGCAAGGGAGACCCAGTACTTC. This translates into CATSRATLYPGLARETQYF.

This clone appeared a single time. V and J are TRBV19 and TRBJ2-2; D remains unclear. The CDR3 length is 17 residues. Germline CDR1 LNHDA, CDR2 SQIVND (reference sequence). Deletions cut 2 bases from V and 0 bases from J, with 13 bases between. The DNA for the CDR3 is TGTGCCAGTAGTATATGGTCGTCGGTAGCGAACACCGGGGAGCTGTTTTTT. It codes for CASSIWSSVANTGELFF.

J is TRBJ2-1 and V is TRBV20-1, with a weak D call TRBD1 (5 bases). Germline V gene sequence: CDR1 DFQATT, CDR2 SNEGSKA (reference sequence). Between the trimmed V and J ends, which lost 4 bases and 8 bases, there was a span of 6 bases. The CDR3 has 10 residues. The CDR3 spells CSATGYEQFF. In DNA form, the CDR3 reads TGCAGTGCTACAGGGTATGAGCAGTTCTTC.

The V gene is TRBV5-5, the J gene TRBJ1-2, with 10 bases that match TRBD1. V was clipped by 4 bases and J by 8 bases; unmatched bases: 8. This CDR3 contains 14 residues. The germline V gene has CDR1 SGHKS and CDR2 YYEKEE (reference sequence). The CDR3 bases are TGTGCCAGCAGCCCCGGACAGGGGGTTCAGGGCTACACCTTC. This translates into CASSPGQGVQGYTF.

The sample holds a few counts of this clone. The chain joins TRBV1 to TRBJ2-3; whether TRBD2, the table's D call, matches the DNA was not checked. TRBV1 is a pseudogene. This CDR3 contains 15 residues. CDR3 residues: CTSVPGTSFSDTQYF. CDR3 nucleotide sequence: TGCACCAGCGTTCCCGGGACTAGCTTTTCAGATACGCAGTATTTT.

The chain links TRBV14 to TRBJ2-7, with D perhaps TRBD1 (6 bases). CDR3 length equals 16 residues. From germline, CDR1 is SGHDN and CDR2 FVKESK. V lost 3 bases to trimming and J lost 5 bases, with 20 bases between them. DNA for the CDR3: TGTGCCAGCAGCCAGGGCCCGGGACACCGAGGCGACGAGCAGTACTTC. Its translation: CASSQGPGHRGDEQYF.

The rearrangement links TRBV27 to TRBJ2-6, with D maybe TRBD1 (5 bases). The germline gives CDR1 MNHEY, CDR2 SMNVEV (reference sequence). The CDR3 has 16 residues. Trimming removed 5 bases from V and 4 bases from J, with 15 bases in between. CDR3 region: CASSTRTGTGANVLTF. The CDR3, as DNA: TGTGCCAGCAGTACGCGTACAGGTACCGGGGCCAACGTCCTGACTTTC.

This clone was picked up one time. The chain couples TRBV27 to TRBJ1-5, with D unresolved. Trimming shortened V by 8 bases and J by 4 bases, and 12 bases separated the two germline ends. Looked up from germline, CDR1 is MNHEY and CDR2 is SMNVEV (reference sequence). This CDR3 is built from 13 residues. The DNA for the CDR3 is TGTGCCAGCTCACCGGGTAAAAATCAGCCCCAGCATTTT. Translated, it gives CASSPGKNQPQHF.

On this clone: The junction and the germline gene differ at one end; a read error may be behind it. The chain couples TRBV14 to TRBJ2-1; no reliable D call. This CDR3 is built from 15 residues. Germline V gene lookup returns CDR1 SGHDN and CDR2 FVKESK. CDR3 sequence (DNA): TGTGCCGGCAGCCAAGATCAGGAAGCTTGCAATGAGCAGTTCTTC. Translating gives CAGSQDQEACNEQFF.

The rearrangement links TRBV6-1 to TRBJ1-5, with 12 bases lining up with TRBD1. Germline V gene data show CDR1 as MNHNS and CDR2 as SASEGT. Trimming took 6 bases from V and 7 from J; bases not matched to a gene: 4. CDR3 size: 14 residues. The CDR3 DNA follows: TGTGCCAGCAGGGGACAGGGGGCACGGCAGCCCCAGCATTTT. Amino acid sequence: CASRGQGARQPQHF.

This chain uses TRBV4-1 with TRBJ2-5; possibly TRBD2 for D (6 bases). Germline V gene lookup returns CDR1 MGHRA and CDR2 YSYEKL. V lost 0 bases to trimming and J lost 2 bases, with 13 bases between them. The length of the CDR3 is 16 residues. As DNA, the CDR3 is TGCGCCAGCAGCCAAGATCGGTTTGGGACTCAAGAGACCCAGTACTTC. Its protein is CASSQDRFGTQETQYF.

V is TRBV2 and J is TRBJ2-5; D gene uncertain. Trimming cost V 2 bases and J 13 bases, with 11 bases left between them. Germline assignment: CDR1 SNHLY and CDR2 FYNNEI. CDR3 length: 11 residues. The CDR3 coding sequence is TGTGCCAGCAGTGAACTACAGTCGCCGTACTTC. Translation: CASSELQSPYF.